One T cell receptor (beta chain) is described in this entry. Its antigen remains unidentified. This entry comes from a study of cytomegalovirus exposure and HLA in healthy donors. Points from the study as a whole: Upon later analysis, TCR association rates were observed to vary by HLA locus, being highest for DRB1 and lowest for HLA-C. On later analysis, the bulk of CMV-associated TCR beta chains appeared to be HLA-restricted.

Both 60 Vbeta primers and 13 Jbeta primers went into the PCR. Repertoires were generated with immunoSEQ multiplex PCR, while TCRdb's copy carries only in-frame clones and drops some. The sample lists over 150,000 clones, 82% occurring once. CDR1 SQVTM and CDR2 ANQGSEA come from the germline V gene. Trimming stripped 2 bases from V and 3 bases from J, with 7 bases between. The CDR3 runs 12 residues. Input material: PBMCs. This chain uses TRBV29-1 with TRBJ2-5; tentatively, D is TRBD1 (5 bases). This TCR was sampled from a girl aged 10 to 17 in good health and CMV-seropositive. The CDR3 sequence is CSVEKQEETQYF. The CDR3 nucleotides are TGCAGCGTTGAAAAACAGGAAGAGACCCAGTACTTC.